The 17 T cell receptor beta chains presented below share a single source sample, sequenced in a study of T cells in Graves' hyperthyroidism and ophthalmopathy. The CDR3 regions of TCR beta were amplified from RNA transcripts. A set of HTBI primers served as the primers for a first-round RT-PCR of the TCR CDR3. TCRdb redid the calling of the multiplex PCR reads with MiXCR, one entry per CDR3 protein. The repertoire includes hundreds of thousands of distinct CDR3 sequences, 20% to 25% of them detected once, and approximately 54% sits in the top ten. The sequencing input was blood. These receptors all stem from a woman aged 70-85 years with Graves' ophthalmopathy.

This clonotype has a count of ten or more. For the CDR3, the DNA is TGTGCCAGCAGCCCCGAGGGGTTAGCGGGACCCCCCTACAATGAGCAGTTCTTC. Translated, it gives CASSPEGLAGPPYNEQFF. The chain combines TRBV7-3 with TRBJ2-1; TRBD2 matches at 8 bases. V lost 5 bases to trimming and J lost 2 bases; unmatched junction nucleotides: 14. Germline V gives CDR1 SGHTA, CDR2 FQGTGA. The CDR3 has 18 residues.

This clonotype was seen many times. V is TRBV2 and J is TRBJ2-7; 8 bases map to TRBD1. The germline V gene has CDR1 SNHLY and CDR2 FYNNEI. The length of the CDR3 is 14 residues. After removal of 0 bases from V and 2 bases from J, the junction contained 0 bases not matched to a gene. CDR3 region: CASSEARGPYEQYF. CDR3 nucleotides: TGTGCCAGCAGTGAAGCCAGGGGGCCCTACGAGCAGTACTTC.

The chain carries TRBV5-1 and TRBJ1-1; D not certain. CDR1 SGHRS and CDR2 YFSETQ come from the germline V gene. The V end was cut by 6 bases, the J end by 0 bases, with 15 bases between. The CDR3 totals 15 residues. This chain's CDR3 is CASTGGETVNTEAFF. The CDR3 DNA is TGCGCCAGCACCGGTGGGGAAACTGTGAACACTGAAGCTTTCTTT.

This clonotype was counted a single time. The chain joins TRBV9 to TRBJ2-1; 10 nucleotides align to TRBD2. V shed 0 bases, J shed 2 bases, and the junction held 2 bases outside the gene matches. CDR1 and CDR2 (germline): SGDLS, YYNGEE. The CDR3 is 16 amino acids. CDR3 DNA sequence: TGTGCCAGCAGCGTAGGGACTAGCGGCCCCTACAATGAGCAGTTCTTC. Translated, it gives CASSVGTSGPYNEQFF.

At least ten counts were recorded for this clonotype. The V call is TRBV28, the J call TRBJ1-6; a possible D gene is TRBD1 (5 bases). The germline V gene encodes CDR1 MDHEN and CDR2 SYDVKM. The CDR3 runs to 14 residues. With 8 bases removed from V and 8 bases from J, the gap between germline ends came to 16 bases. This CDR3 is CASGGIGFDSPLHF. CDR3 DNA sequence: TGTGCCAGCGGGGGGATTGGGTTTGATTCACCCCTCCACTTT.

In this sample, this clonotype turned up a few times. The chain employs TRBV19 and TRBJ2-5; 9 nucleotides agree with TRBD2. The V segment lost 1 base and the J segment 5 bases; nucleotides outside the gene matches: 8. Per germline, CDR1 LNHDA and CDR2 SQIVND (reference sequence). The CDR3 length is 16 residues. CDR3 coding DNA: TGTGCCAGTAGTATAGGGGATGCGGGAGGGCCCGAGACCCAGTACTTC. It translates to CASSIGDAGGPETQYF.

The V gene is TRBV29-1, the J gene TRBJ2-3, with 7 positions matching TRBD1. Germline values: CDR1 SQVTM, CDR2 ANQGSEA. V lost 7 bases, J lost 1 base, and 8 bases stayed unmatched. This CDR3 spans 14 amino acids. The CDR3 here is CSAEQGIGTDTQYF. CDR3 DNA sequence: TGCAGCGCGGAACAGGGGATTGGCACAGATACGCAGTATTTT.

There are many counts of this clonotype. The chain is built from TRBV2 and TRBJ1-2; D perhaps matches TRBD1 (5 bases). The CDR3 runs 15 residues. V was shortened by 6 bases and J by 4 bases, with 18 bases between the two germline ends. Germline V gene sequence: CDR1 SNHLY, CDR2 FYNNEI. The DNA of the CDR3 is TGTGCCAGCAGGAAAGGTCAGGGAGAAACCTATGGCTACACCTTC. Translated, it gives CASRKGQGETYGYTF. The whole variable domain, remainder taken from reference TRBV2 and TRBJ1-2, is EPEVTQTPSHQVTQMGQEVILRCVPISNHLYFYWYRQILGQKVEFLVSFYNNEISEKSEIFDDQFSVERPDGSNFTLKIRSTKLEDSAMYFCASRKGQGETYGYTFGSGTRLTVV.

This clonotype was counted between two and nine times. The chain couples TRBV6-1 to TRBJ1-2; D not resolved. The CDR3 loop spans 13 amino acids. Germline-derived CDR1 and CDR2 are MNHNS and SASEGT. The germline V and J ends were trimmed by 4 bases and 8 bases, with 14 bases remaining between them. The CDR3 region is CASSAGNGQGYTF. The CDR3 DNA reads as TGTGCCAGCAGTGCGGGTAATGGTCAGGGCTACACCTTC.

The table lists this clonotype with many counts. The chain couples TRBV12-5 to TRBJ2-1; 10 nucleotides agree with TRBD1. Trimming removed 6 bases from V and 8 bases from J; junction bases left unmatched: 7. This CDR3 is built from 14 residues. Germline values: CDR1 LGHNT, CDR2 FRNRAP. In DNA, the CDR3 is TGTGCTAGTGGCCCTGGGACAGGGGACGATGAGCAGTTCTTC. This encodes CASGPGTGDDEQFF.

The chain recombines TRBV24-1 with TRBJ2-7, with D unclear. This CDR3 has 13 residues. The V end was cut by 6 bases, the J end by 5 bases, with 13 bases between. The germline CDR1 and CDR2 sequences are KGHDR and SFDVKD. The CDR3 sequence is CATSKSALDEQYF. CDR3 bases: TGTGCCACCAGTAAGTCAGCCTTAGACGAGCAGTACTTC.

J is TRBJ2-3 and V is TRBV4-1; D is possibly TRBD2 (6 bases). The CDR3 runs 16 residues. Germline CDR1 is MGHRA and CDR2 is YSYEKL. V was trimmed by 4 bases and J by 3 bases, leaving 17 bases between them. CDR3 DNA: TGCGCCAGCAGCCGCATGCTAGCGCAGTCAACAGATACGCAGTATTTT. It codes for CASSRMLAQSTDTQYF.

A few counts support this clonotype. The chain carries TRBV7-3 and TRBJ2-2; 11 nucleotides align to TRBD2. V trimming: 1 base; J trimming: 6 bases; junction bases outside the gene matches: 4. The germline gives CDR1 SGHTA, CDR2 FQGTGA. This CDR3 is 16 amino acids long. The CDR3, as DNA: TGTGCCAGCAGCTTAAATACGGGACTAGCGGCCGGGGAGCTGTTTTTT. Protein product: CASSLNTGLAAGELFF. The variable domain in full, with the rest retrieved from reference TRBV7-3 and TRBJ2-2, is GAGVSQTPSNKVTEKGKYVELRCDPISGHTALYWYRQSLGQGPEFLIYFQGTGAADDSGLPNDRFFAVRPEGSVSTLKIQRTERGDSAVYLCASSLNTGLAAGELFFGEGSRLTVL.

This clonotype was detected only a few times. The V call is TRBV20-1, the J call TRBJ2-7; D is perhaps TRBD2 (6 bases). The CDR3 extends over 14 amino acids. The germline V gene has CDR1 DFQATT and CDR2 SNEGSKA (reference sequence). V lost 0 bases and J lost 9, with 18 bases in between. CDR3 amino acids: CSARDQSGLVGQYF. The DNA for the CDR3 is TGCAGTGCTAGAGATCAGAGCGGGCTTGTGGGGCAGTACTTC.

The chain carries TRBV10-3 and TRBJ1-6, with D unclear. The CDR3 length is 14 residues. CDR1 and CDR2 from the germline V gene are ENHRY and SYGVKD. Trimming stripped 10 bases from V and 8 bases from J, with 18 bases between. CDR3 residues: CATASRARDSPLHF. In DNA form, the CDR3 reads TGTGCCACCGCAAGCCGGGCCCGGGATTCACCCCTCCACTTT.

The CDR3 protein is CASRTYRGNSPLHF. The CDR3 DNA reads TGTGCCAGCAGAACTTACAGGGGTAATTCACCCCTCCACTTT. The chain is built from TRBV11-2 and TRBJ1-6; 7 nucleotides line up with TRBD1. The ends lost 6 bases at V and 6 bases at J; junction bases unmatched: 5. Germline V gene sequence: CDR1 SGHAT, CDR2 FQNNGV. The CDR3 runs to 14 residues. The full variable domain, in which reference TRBV11-2 and TRBJ1-6 provide the parts outside the CDR3, is EAGVAQSPRYKIIEKRQSVAFWCNPISGHATLYWYQQILGQGPKLLIQFQNNGVVDDSQLPKDRFSAERLKGVDSTLKIQPAKLEDSAVYLCASRTYRGNSPLHFGNGTRLTVT.

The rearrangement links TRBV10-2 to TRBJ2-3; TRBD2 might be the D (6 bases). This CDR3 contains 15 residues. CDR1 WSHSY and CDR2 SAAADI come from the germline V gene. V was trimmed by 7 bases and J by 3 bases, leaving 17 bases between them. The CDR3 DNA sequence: TGCGCCAGCATGTTGGGCGGGACGTTTACAGATACGCAGTATTTT. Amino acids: CASMLGGTFTDTQYF.